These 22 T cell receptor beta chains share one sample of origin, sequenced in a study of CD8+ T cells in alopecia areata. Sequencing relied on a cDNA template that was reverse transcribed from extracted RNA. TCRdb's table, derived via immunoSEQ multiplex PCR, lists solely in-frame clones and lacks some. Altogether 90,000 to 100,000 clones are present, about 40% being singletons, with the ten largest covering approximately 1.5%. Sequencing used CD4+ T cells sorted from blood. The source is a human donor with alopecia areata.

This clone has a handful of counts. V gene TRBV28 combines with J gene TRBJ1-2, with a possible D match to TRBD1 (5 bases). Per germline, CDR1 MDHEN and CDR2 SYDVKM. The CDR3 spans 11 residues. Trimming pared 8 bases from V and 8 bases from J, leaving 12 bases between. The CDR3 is CASFQGSGYTF. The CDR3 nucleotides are TGTGCCAGCTTCCAGGGAAGCGGCTACACCTTC.

CDR3: CSVKTGTGIPYEQYF. The CDR3 DNA sequence: TGCAGCGTTAAAACCGGGACAGGGATTCCCTACGAGCAGTACTTC. The genes are TRBV29-1 and TRBJ2-7; TRBD1 agrees at 9 bases. The CDR3 sequence is 15 residues long. CDR1 and CDR2 (germline): SQVTM, ANQGSEA. The V gene end was trimmed by 5 bases and the J gene end by 2 bases; junction bases not matched to a gene: 10.

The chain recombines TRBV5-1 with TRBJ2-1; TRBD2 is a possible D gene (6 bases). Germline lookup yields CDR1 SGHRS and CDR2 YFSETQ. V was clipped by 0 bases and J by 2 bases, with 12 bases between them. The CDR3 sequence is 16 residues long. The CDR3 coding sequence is TGCGCCAGCAGCTTGGCCGGGGGTCCTCCCTACAATGAGCAGTTCTTC. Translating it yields CASSLAGGPPYNEQFF.

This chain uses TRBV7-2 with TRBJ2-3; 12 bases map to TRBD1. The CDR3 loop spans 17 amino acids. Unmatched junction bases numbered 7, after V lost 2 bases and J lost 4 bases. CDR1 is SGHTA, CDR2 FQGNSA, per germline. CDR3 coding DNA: TGTGCCAGCAGCTTAAGGGACAGGGGGCGATTCGCAGATACGCAGTATTTT. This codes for CASSLRDRGRFADTQYF.

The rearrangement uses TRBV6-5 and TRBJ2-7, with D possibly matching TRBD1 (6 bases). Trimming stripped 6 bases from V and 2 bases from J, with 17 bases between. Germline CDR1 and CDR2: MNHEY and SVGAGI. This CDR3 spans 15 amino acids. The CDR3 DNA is TGTGCCAGCAGGCGTACAGGGCTAGTGGCCTACGAGCAGTACTTC. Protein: CASRRTGLVAYEQYF.

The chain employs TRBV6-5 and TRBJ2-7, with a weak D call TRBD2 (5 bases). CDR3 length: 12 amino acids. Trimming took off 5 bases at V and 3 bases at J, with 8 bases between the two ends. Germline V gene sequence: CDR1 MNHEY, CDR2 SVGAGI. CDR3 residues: CASSHRDYEQYF. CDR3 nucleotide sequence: TGTGCCAGCAGTCACCGGGACTACGAGCAGTACTTC.

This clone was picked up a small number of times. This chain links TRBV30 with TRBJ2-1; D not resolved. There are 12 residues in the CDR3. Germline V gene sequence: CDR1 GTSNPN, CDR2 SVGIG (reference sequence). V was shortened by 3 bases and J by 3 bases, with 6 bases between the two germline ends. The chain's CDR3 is CAWRDGYNEQFF. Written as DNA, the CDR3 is TGTGCCTGGAGGGACGGCTACAATGAGCAGTTCTTC.

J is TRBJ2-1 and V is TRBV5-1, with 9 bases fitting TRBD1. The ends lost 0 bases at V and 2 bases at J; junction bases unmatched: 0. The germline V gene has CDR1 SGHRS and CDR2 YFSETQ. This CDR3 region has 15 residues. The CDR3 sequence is CASSLGDRAYNEQFF. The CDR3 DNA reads TGCGCCAGCAGCTTGGGGGACAGGGCCTACAATGAGCAGTTCTTC.

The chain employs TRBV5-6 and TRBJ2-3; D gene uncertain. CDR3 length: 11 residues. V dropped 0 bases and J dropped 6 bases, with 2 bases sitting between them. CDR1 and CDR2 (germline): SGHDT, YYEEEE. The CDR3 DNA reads TGTGCCAGCAGCTTGGGCGATACGCAGTATTTT. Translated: CASSLGDTQYF.

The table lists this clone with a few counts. The CDR3 loop is CASSSLQYFQSYEQYF. Here the CDR3 DNA reads TGTGCCAGCAGTTCCCTCCAGTACTTCCAATCCTACGAGCAGTACTTC. V usage is TRBV27 and J usage is TRBJ2-7; D not resolved. Germline lookup yields CDR1 MNHEY and CDR2 SMNVEV (reference sequence). The CDR3 totals 16 residues. Trimming removed 4 bases from V and 1 base from J, with 17 bases in between.

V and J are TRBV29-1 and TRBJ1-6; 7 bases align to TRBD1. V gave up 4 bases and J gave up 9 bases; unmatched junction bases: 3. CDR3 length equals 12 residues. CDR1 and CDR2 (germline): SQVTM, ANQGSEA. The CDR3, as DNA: TGCAGCGTTGGAGGGGGCGGTTCACCCCTCCACTTT. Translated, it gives CSVGGGGSPLHF.

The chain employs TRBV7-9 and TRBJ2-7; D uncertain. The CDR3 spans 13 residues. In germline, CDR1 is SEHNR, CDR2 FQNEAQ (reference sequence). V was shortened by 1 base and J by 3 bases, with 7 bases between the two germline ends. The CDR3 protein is CASSLGRNYEQYF. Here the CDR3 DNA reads TGTGCCAGCAGCTTAGGTAGGAACTACGAGCAGTACTTC.

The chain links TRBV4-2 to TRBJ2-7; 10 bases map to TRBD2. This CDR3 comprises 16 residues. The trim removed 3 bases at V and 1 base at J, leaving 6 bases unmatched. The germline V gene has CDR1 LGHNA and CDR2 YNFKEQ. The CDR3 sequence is CASSQASGRMSYEQYF. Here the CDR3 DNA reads TGTGCCAGCAGCCAGGCTAGCGGGAGAATGTCCTACGAGCAGTACTTC.

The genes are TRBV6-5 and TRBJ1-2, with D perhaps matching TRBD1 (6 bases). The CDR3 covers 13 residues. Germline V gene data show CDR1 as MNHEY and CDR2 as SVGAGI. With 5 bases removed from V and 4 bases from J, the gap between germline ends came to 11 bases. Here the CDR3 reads CASSPDSIYGYTF. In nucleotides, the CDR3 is TGTGCCAGCAGTCCGGACAGCATCTATGGCTACACCTTC.

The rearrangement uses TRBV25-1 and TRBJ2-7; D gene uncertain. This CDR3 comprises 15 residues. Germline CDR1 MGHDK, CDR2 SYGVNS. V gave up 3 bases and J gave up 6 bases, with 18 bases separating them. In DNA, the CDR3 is TGTGCCAGCAGTGACTCAAGACATCCGTTGGGCGAGCAGTACTTC. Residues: CASSDSRHPLGEQYF.

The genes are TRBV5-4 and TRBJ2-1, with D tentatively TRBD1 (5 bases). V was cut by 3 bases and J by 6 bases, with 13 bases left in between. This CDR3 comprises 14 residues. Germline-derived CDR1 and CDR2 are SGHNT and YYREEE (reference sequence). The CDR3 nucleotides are TGTGCCAGCAGCTCACCCCTTACAGGCAATGAGCAGTTCTTC. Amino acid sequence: CASSSPLTGNEQFF. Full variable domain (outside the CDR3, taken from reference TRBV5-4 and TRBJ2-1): ETGVTQSPTHLIKTRGQQVTLRCSSQSGHNTVSWYQQALGQGPQFIFQYYREEENGRGNFPPRFSGLQFPNYSSELNVNALELDDSALYLCASSSPLTGNEQFFGPGTRLTVL.

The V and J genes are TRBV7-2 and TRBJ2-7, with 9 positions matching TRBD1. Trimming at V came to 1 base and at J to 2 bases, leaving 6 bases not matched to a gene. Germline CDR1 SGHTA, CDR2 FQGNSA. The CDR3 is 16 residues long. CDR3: CASSLGGTGITYEQYF. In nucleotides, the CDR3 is TGTGCCAGCAGCTTAGGAGGGACAGGGATAACCTACGAGCAGTACTTC.

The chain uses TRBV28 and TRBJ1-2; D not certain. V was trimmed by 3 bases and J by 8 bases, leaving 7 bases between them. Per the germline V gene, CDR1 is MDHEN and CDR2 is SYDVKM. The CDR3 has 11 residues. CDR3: CASSFALGYTF. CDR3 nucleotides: TGTGCCAGCAGTTTTGCCCTCGGCTACACCTTC.

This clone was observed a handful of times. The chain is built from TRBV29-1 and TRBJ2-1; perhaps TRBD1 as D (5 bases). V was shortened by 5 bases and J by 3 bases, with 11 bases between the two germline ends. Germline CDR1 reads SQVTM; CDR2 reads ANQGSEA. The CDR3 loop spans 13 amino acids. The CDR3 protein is CSVIRVYYNEQFF. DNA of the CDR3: TGCAGCGTTATCAGGGTTTACTACAATGAGCAGTTCTTC.

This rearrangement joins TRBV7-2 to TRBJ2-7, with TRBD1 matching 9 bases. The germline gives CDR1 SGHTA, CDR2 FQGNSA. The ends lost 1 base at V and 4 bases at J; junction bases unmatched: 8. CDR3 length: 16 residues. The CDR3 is CASSLGWRTGAYEQYF. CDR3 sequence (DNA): TGTGCCAGCAGCTTAGGTTGGCGGACAGGGGCTTACGAGCAGTACTTC.

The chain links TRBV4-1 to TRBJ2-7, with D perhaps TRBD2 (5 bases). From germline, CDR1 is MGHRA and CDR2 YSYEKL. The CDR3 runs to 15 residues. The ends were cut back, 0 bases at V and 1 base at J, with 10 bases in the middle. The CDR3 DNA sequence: TGCGCCAGCAGCCAAGAGCGGGTCCTTTCCTACGAGCAGTACTTC. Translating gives CASSQERVLSYEQYF.

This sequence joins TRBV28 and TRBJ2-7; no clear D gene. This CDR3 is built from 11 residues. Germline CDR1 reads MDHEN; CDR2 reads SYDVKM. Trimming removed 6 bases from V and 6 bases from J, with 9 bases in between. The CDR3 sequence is CASSHRSEQYF. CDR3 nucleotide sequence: TGTGCCAGCAGCCACCGCAGCGAGCAGTACTTC.